The 21 T cell receptor beta chains below were found in one sample sequenced in a study of technical replicates of blood from a few donors. Produced via immunoSEQ multiplex PCR; TCRdb's table is partial and in-frame only. Counted here are some 70,000 clones, roughly 90% occurring once; the ten biggest clones make up around 5%. Material: PBMCs. The origin of the receptors is a human donor in good health. Some clones in this sample may be carry-over from other donors' samples.

The V and J genes are TRBV4-1 and TRBJ2-7; D might be TRBD2 (5 bases). Germline CDR1 and CDR2: MGHRA and YSYEKL. This CDR3 has 12 amino acids. V lost 6 bases and J lost 0, with 6 bases in between. The CDR3 nucleotides read TGCGCCAGCAGTACTAGCTCCTACGAGCAGTACTTC. Translation: CASSTSSYEQYF.

The gene calls are TRBV9 and TRBJ2-1; 10 nucleotides align to TRBD2. Germline V gene sequence: CDR1 SGDLS, CDR2 YYNGEE. The CDR3 runs to 15 residues. The V gene end was trimmed by 0 bases and the J gene end by 3 bases; junction bases not matched to a gene: 0. This CDR3 reads CASSVGLAGYNEQFF. CDR3 in DNA: TGTGCCAGCAGCGTAGGACTAGCGGGCTACAATGAGCAGTTCTTC.

The rearrangement links TRBV4-1 to TRBJ1-4, with TRBD1 as a possible D gene (6 bases). The V end lost 3 bases, the J end lost 7 bases, and 18 bases lay between the germline ends. The V gene's germline CDR1 is MGHRA and CDR2 YSYEKL. The length of the CDR3 is 16 residues. In DNA form, the CDR3 reads TGCGCCAGCAGCCAGAAGCCAGGGGCATTTGGTGAAAAACTGTTTTTT. It yields the protein CASSQKPGAFGEKLFF.

This clone was found a few times. J is TRBJ1-6 and V is TRBV11-2, with D perhaps matching TRBD1 (6 bases). Trimming cost V 7 bases and J 7 bases, with 20 bases left between them. This CDR3 comprises 16 residues. Germline V gives CDR1 SGHAT, CDR2 FQNNGV. Here the CDR3 DNA reads TGTGCCAGCACCTTCAGCAGGGGTATAGACAATTCACCCCTCCACTTT. Translating it yields CASTFSRGIDNSPLHF. The full variable domain, completed using reference TRBV11-2 and TRBJ1-6, is EAGVAQSPRYKIIEKRQSVAFWCNPISGHATLYWYQQILGQGPKLLIQFQNNGVVDDSQLPKDRFSAERLKGVDSTLKIQPAKLEDSAVYLCASTFSRGIDNSPLHFGNGTRLTVT.

The chain joins TRBV6-5 to TRBJ1-1, with TRBD1 as a possible D gene (6 bases). The CDR3 runs 11 residues. Trimming removed 5 bases from V and 5 bases from J, with 6 bases in between. Germline V gene data show CDR1 as MNHEY and CDR2 as SVGAGI. DNA for the CDR3: TGTGCCAGCAGTAGGGGGACTGAAGCTTTCTTT. This translates into CASSRGTEAFF.

The chain has TRBV30 and TRBJ2-3; D unresolved. The CDR3 is 12 residues long. Germline loops: CDR1 GTSNPN, CDR2 SVGIG (reference sequence). The V gene lost 1 base and the J gene lost 4 bases, with 6 bases spanning the gap. CDR3 protein: CAWSGPADTQYF. The CDR3 DNA sequence: TGTGCCTGGAGTGGTCCCGCAGATACGCAGTATTTT.

The chain combines TRBV30 with TRBJ2-7; D call uncertain. The V gene lost 1 base and the J gene lost 4 bases, with 5 bases spanning the gap. The CDR3 extends over 11 amino acids. Looked up from germline, CDR1 is GTSNPN and CDR2 is SVGIG (reference sequence). The CDR3 here is CAWSGRYEQYF. The CDR3 DNA reads TGTGCCTGGAGTGGCAGGTACGAGCAGTACTTC.

The chain has TRBV6-5 and TRBJ1-6; 7 nucleotides align to TRBD1. From germline, CDR1 is MNHEY and CDR2 SVGAGI. Germline trimming cut 8 bases from V and 6 bases from J; bases unmatched to any gene: 10. CDR3 length: 15 amino acids. CDR3 protein: CASAPGTVFNSPLHF. CDR3 in DNA: TGTGCCAGCGCCCCCGGGACAGTCTTTAATTCACCCCTCCACTTT.

The chain has TRBV2 and TRBJ2-2, with TRBD2 matching over 9 bases. The J segment lost 1 base and the V segment lost 6 bases, leaving 6 bases of the junction unmatched. The CDR3 contains 16 residues. Germline CDR1 reads SNHLY; CDR2 reads FYNNEI. CDR3 region: CASRLQTSGNTGELFF. The CDR3 region has the DNA TGTGCCAGCAGACTCCAGACTAGCGGGAACACCGGGGAGCTGTTTTTT.

This chain uses TRBV7-8 with TRBJ2-7, with TRBD2 matching 12 bases. The J segment lost 1 base and the V segment lost 4 bases, leaving 5 bases of the junction unmatched. This CDR3 has 16 amino acids. The germline V gene has CDR1 SGHVS and CDR2 FQNEAQ. The CDR3 here is CASSSRLAGVSYEQYF. The CDR3 DNA is TGTGCCAGCAGCTCCCGACTAGCGGGAGTTTCCTACGAGCAGTACTTC.

V and J are TRBV4-2 and TRBJ2-1; perhaps TRBD2 as D (5 bases). In germline, CDR1 is LGHNA, CDR2 YNFKEQ. Trimming pared 1 base from V and 9 bases from J, leaving 19 bases between. This CDR3 is built from 16 residues. The chain's CDR3 is CASSQGMWGALGEQFF. As DNA, the CDR3 is TGTGCCAGCAGCCAAGGAATGTGGGGAGCACTGGGTGAGCAGTTCTTC.

The chain is built from TRBV6-6 and TRBJ1-5, with D unresolved. V was pared by 6 bases and J by 0 bases, with 15 bases between. CDR3 length equals 16 residues. The V gene's germline CDR1 is MNHNY and CDR2 SVGAGI (reference sequence). CDR3 region: CASSSQAAYSNQPQHF. As DNA, the CDR3 is TGTGCCAGCAGCTCGCAGGCAGCATATAGCAATCAGCCCCAGCATTTT.

The chain joins TRBV5-1 to TRBJ2-1; perhaps TRBD2 as D (6 bases). Trimming removed 4 bases at V and 7 bases at J, with 12 bases between. The CDR3 is 13 amino acids. Germline V gene data show CDR1 as SGHRS and CDR2 as YFSETQ. CDR3 in amino acids: CASSREFYNEQFF. CDR3 coding DNA: TGCGCCAGCAGCCGGGAGTTCTATAATGAGCAGTTCTTC.

The gene calls are TRBV29-1 and TRBJ2-5, with TRBD2 matching 11 bases. CDR1 and CDR2 from the germline V gene are SQVTM and ANQGSEA. With 7 bases clipped from V and 2 bases from J, the junction kept 3 bases outside the gene matches. The CDR3 has 13 residues. CDR3 sequence (DNA): TGCAGCGGAGGGACTAGCGGTCAAGAGACCCAGTACTTC. This gives the protein CSGGTSGQETQYF. The whole variable domain, remainder taken from reference TRBV29-1 and TRBJ2-5, is SAVISQKPSRDICQRGTSLTIQCQVDSQVTMMFWYRQQPGQSLTLIATANQGSEATYESGFVIDKFPISRPNLTFSTLTVSNMSPEDSSIYLCSGGTSGQETQYFGPGTRLLVL.

This clone was counted only a few times. J is TRBJ2-1 and V is TRBV5-1; TRBD1 matches at 7 bases. The CDR3 is 16 amino acids. The germline CDR1 and CDR2 sequences are SGHRS and YFSETQ. V was clipped by 2 bases and J by 5 bases; unmatched bases: 10. CDR3 sequence (DNA): TGCGCCAGCAGCTTTCCCACGGGACAGAGGGACAATGAGCAGTTCTTC. Translation: CASSFPTGQRDNEQFF. Drawing the rest from reference TRBV5-1 and TRBJ2-1, the complete variable domain is KAGVTQTPRYLIKTRGQQVTLSCSPISGHRSVSWYQQTPGQGLQFLFEYFSETQRNKGNFPGRFSGRQFSNSRSEMNVSTLELGDSALYLCASSFPTGQRDNEQFFGPGTRLTVL.

The chain carries TRBV27 and TRBJ2-3, with 9 nucleotides matching TRBD2. CDR3 length equals 15 residues. Germline-derived CDR1 and CDR2 are MNHEY and SMNVEV (reference sequence). The J segment lost 2 bases and the V segment lost 7 bases, leaving 7 bases of the junction unmatched. The CDR3 coding sequence is TGTGCCAGCACCAACCGACTAGCGGACACAGATACGCAGTATTTT. Translated, it gives CASTNRLADTDTQYF.

J is TRBJ1-2 and V is TRBV18; D is unclear. The germline V gene encodes CDR1 KGHSH and CDR2 LQKENI. The CDR3 is made up of 12 amino acids. The V end lost 3 bases, the J end lost 5 bases, and 7 bases lay between the germline ends. The CDR3 here is CASSPPGYGYTF. The CDR3 region has the DNA TGTGCCAGCTCACCCCCGGGATATGGCTACACCTTC.

The V gene is TRBV2, the J gene TRBJ2-7; no firm D call. The CDR3 sequence is 13 residues long. Trimming pared 6 bases from V and 6 bases from J, leaving 15 bases between. Germline V lookup: CDR1 SNHLY, CDR2 FYNNEI. CDR3 DNA sequence: TGTGCCAGCAGCCCGGAGACTGTCCTCGAGCAGTACTTC. This gives the protein CASSPETVLEQYF. The full variable domain, in which reference TRBV2 and TRBJ2-7 provide the parts outside the CDR3, is EPEVTQTPSHQVTQMGQEVILRCVPISNHLYFYWYRQILGQKVEFLVSFYNNEISEKSEIFDDQFSVERPDGSNFTLKIRSTKLEDSAMYFCASSPETVLEQYFGPGTRLTVT.

V gene TRBV6-5 combines with J gene TRBJ2-7, with a weak D call TRBD1 (6 bases). Germline CDR1 and CDR2: MNHEY and SVGAGI. Trimming shortened V by 2 bases and J by 6 bases, and 17 bases separated the two germline ends. The CDR3 consists of 15 residues. DNA for the CDR3: TGTGCCAGCAGTTACCTTGGCGGTGTGGGGGCCGAGCAGTACTTC. This gives the protein CASSYLGGVGAEQYF.

V usage is TRBV29-1 and J usage is TRBJ2-7; 9 nucleotides line up with TRBD1. The CDR3 is made up of 16 amino acids. Trimming took 6 bases from V and 6 from J; bases not matched to a gene: 18. CDR1 and CDR2 (germline): SQVTM, ANQGSEA. CDR3 sequence: CSVHNPAGQGRLEQYF. The CDR3, as DNA: TGCAGCGTACACAACCCGGCGGGACAGGGACGGCTCGAGCAGTACTTC.

The J gene is TRBJ1-5, the V gene TRBV9; D gene ambiguous. The germline CDR1 and CDR2 sequences are SGDLS and YYNGEE. The CDR3 spans 14 residues. V was trimmed by 3 bases and J by 5 bases, leaving 12 bases between them. CDR3: CASSAADGDQPQHF. In nucleotides, the CDR3 is TGTGCCAGCAGCGCAGCCGACGGGGATCAGCCCCAGCATTTT. The whole variable domain, filled in from reference TRBV9 and TRBJ1-5, reads DSGVTQTPKHLITATGQRVTLRCSPRSGDLSVYWYQQSLDQGLQFLIQYYNGEERAKGNILERFSAQQFPDLHSELNLSSLELGDSALYFCASSAADGDQPQHFGDGTRLSIL.